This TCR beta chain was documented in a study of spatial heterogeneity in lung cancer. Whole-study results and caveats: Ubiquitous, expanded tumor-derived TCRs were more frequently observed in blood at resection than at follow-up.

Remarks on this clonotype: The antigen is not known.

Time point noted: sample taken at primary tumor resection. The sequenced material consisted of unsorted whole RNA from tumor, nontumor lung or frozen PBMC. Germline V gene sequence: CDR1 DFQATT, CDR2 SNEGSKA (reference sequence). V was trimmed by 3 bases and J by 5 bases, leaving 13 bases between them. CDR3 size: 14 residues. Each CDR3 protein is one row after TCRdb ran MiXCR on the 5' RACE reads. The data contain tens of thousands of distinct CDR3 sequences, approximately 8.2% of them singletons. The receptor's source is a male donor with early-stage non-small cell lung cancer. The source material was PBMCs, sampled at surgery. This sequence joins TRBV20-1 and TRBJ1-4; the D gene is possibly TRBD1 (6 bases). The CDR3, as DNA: TGCAGTGCTAGCAGGGGTGGGATAAATGAAAAACTGTTTTTT. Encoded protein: CSASRGGINEKLFF.